A selection of T cell receptor beta chains follows, all from one sample in a study of Ad26.COV2.S vaccination and SARS-CoV-2 variants. The data were produced by immunoSEQ multiplex PCR, yet TCRdb's version contains in-frame clones alone and is incomplete. The top ten hold 2.5% to 3.5% of the sample, which has just over 350,000 clones, around 84% seen once. The material sequenced was peripheral blood, taken in a trial of Ad26.COV2.S vaccine versus placebo. The receptor source for this set is a person between 18 and 65 years old who received the Ad26.COV2.S COVID-19 vaccine or a placebo. CDR3s include the opening cysteine and the closing phenylalanine or tryptophan. D genes are given only for firm matches. Expanded clones are given a class, and other clones once, few, many or no size at all.

V,J,size,D,CDR3,DNA
TRBV28,TRBJ1-5,-,-,CASREGGSNQPQHF,TGTGCCAGCAGGGAGGGGGGAAGCAATCAGCCCCAGCATTTT
TRBV10-1,TRBJ1-2,-,TRBD1,CASSDPGTGMEGYTF,TGCGCCAGCAGTGACCCCGGGACAGGGATGGAAGGCTACACCTTC
TRBV5-1,TRBJ2-1,few,TRBD2,CASSFQSGENEQFF,TGCGCCAGCAGCTTTCAGAGCGGGGAGAATGAGCAGTTCTTC
TRBV6-5,TRBJ2-1,-,-,CASSRDHEQFF,TGTGCCAGCAGTAGGGACCATGAGCAGTTCTTC
TRBV19,TRBJ2-7,-,-,CASSIVSGYEQYF,TGTGCCAGTAGTATAGTGTCGGGCTACGAGCAGTACTTC
TRBV10-1,TRBJ2-1,-,TRBD2,CASSESVAGGLYNEQFF,TGCGCCAGCAGTGAGTCGGTCGCGGGAGGCCTATACAATGAGCAGTTCTTC
TRBV13,TRBJ2-5,-,TRBD2,CASSSLLAGAETQYF,TGTGCCAGCAGCTCCCTACTAGCGGGAGCAGAGACCCAGTACTTC
TRBV11-3,TRBJ1-2,-,-,CASSLLQTSSPEPYGYTF,TGTGCCAGCAGCTTACTACAGACATCCTCGCCAGAGCCTTATGGCTACACCTTC
TRBV4-3,TRBJ1-1,-,-,CASSQAGWAEAFF,TGCGCCAGCAGCCAGGCAGGGTGGGCTGAAGCTTTCTTT
TRBV5-1,TRBJ2-7,-,-,CASSSPYEQYF,TGCGCCAGCAGCTCCCCCTACGAGCAGTACTTC
TRBV5-1,TRBJ1-1,-,TRBD1,CASSRSQGALNTEAFF,TGCGCCAGCAGCAGGTCTCAGGGGGCGCTGAACACTGAAGCTTTCTTT
TRBV5-1,TRBJ1-4,once,-,CACSLATNEKLFF,TGCGCCTGCAGCTTAGCAACTAATGAAAAACTGTTTTTT
TRBV25-1,TRBJ1-6,-,TRBD1,CASHTAGQKNSPLHF,TGTGCCAGCCACACAGCGGGACAGAAGAATTCACCCCTCCACTTT
TRBV24-1,TRBJ1-2,many,-,CATSGPDYGYTF,TGTGCCACCAGCGGTCCTGACTATGGCTACACCTTC
TRBV27,TRBJ2-3,-,TRBD2,CASSLGLEADTQYF,TGTGCCAGCAGTTTGGGACTAGAGGCAGATACGCAGTATTTT
TRBV5-1,TRBJ2-3,-,TRBD1,CASSFGQVTDTQYF,TGCGCCAGCAGCTTCGGACAGGTCACAGATACGCAGTATTTT
TRBV19,TRBJ2-3,-,-,CASSSELDTQYF,TGTGCCAGTAGTTCCGAGTTGGATACGCAGTATTTT
TRBV6-5,TRBJ2-3,-,-,CASSYFPGIADTQYF,TGTGCCAGCAGTTACTTTCCGGGTATTGCAGATACGCAGTATTTT
TRBV11-2,TRBJ1-5,-,TRBD1,CASSEDRGQGQPQHF,TGTGCCAGCAGCGAAGACAGGGGGCAAGGGCAGCCCCAGCATTTT
TRBV11-2,TRBJ1-2,once,-,CASSFSGDYGYTF,TGTGCCAGCAGCTTTTCCGGAGACTATGGCTACACCTTC